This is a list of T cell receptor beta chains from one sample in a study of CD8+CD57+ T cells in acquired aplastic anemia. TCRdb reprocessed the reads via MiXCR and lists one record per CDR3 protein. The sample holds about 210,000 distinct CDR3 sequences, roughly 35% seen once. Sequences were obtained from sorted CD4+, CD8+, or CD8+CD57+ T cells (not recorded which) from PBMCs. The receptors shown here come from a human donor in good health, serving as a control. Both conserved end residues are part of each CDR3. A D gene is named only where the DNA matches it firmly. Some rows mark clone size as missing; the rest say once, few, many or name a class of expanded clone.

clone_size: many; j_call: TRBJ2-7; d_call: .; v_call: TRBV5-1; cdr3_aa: CASSFTGLEQYF; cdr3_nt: TGCGCCAGCAGCTTCACAGGCCTTGAGCAGTACTTC
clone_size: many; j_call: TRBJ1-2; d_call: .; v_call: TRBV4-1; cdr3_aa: CASSQVGGAVYGYTF; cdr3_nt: TGCGCCAGCAGCCAAGTCGGGGGCGCAGTCTATGGCTACACCTTC
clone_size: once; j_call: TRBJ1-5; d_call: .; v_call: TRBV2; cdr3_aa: CASGRDSNQPQHF; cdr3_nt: TGTGCCAGCGGCCGGGACAGCAATCAGCCCCAGCATTTT
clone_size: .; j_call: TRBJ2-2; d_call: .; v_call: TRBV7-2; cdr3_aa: CASSPPAGELLF; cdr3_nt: TGTGCCAGCAGCCCTCCGGCCGGGGAGCTGCTTTTT
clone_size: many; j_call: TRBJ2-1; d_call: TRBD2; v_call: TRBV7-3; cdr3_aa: CASSFLAGVSNEQFF; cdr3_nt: TGTGCCAGCAGCTTCCTAGCGGGAGTATCCAATGAGCAGTTCTTC
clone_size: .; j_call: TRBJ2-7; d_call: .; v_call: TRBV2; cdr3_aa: CASSSSFVTQQYF; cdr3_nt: TGTGCCAGCAGTAGCTCTTTTGTGACCCAGCAGTACTTC
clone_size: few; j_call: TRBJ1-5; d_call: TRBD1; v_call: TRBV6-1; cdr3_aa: CASRSLTGGWLQPQHF; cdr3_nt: TGTGCCAGCAGAAGCCTAACAGGGGGCTGGCTTCAGCCCCAGCATTTT
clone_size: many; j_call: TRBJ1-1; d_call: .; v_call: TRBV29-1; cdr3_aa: CSVLKNQVTGTEAFF; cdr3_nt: TGCAGCGTTTTAAAAAATCAGGTAACGGGGACTGAAGCTTTCTTT
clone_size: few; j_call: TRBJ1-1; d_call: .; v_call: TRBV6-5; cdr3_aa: CASSYRYDTEAFF; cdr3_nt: TGTGCCAGCAGTTACAGATATGACACTGAAGCTTTCTTT
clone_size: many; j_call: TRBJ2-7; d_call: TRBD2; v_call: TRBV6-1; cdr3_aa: CASMPRTRVYEQYF; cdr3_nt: TGTGCCAGCATGCCTAGGACTAGGGTCTACGAGCAGTACTTC
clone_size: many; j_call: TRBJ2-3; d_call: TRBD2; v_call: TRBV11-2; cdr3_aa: CASSLGTSGRTDTQYF; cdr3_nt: TGTGCCAGCAGCTTAGGGACTAGCGGGCGCACAGATACGCAGTATTTT
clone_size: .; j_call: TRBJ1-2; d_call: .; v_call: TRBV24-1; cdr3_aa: CATSRPGEHGYTF; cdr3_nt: TGTGCCACCAGTCGTCCAGGGGAACATGGCTACACCTTC
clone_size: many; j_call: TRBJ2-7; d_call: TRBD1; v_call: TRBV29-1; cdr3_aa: CSAHTDREPYEQYF; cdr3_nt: TGCAGCGCACACACAGACAGGGAACCCTACGAGCAGTACTTC
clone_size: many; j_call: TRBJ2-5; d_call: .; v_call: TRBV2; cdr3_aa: CASKLQFLTVQETQYF; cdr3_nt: TGTGCCAGCAAACTCCAATTCTTGACTGTCCAAGAGACCCAGTACTTC
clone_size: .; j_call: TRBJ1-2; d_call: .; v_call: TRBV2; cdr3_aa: CATSEMTVF; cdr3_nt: TGTGCCACCAGTGAGATGACAGTATTC
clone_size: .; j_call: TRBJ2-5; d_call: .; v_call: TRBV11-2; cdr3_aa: CASVLDGGVETQYF; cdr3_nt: TGTGCCAGCGTCCTGGACGGAGGGGTAGAGACCCAGTACTTC
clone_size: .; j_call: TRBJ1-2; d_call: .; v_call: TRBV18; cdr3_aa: CASSPPFQGGNYGYTF; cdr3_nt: TGTGCCAGCTCACCACCGTTTCAGGGAGGTAACTATGGCTACACCTTC
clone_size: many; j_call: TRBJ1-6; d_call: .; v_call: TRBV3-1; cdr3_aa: CASSQDWQGHSPLHF; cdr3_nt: TGTGCCAGCAGCCAAGATTGGCAGGGTCATTCACCCCTCCACTTT
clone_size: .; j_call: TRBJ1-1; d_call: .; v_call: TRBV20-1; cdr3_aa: CSARDPGITESFF; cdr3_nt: TGCAGTGCTAGAGATCCGGGGATCACTGAATCTTTCTTT
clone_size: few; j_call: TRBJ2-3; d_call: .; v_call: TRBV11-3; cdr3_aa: CASSLGLHSTDTQYF; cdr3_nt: TGTGCCAGCAGCTTAGGTCTACATAGCACAGATACGCAGTATTTT
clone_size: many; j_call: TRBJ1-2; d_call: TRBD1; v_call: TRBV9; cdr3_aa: CASSPLQGTNYGYTF; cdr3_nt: TGTGCCAGCAGCCCACTACAGGGGACAAACTATGGCTACACCTTC
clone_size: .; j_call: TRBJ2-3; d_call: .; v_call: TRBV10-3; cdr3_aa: CASLGRRGSTDTQYF; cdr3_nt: TGTGCCAGCCTGGGGAGGCGGGGAAGCACAGATACGCAGTATTTT
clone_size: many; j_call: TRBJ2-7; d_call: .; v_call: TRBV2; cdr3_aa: CASKRGGQIGSYEQYF; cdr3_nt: TGTGCCAGCAAGAGGGGTGGGCAGATAGGCTCCTACGAGCAGTACTTC
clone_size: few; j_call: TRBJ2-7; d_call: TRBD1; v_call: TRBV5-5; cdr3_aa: CASSLKGDRGGYEQYF; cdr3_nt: TGTGCCAGCAGCTTGAAAGGGGACAGGGGCGGCTACGAGCAGTACTTC
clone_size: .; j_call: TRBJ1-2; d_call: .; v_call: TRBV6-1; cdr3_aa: CASSDGRRPVLDGYTF; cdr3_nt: TGTGCCAGCAGTGACGGGCGGAGGCCAGTGCTTGATGGCTACACCTTC
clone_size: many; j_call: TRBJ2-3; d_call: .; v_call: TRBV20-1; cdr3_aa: CSAGLQHGVADTQYF; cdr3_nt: TGCAGTGCTGGACTACAGCACGGGGTGGCAGATACGCAGTATTTT
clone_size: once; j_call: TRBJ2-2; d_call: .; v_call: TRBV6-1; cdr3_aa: CATYRRGTGELFF; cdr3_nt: TGTGCCACCTACCGACGGGGCACCGGGGAGCTGTTTTTT
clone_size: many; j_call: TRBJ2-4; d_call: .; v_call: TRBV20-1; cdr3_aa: CSAGKTGSANIQYF; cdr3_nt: TGCAGTGCTGGTAAAACAGGGTCGGCAAACATTCAGTACTTC
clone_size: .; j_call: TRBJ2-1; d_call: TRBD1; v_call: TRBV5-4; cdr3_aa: CASSLLTGGYNEQFF; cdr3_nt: TGTGCCAGCAGCTTACTGACAGGGGGGTACAATGAGCAGTTCTTC
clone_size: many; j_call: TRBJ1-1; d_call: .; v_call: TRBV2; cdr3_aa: CASSATWGGGTEAFF; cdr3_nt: TGTGCCAGCAGCGCTACATGGGGCGGAGGCACTGAAGCTTTCTTT
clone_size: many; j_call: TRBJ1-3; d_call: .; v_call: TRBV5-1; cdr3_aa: CASSFGLNSGNTIYF; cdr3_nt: TGCGCCAGCAGCTTCGGACTCAACTCTGGAAACACCATATATTTT
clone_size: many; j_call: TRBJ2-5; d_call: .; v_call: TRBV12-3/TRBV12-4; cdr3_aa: CASSTYAPGGETQYF; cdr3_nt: TGTGCCAGCAGCACCTACGCTCCCGGGGGAGAGACCCAGTACTTC
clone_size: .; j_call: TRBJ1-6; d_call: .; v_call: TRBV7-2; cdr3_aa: CASSLGGNSPLHF; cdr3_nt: TGTGCCAGCAGCTTAGGAGGGAATTCACCCCTCCACTTT
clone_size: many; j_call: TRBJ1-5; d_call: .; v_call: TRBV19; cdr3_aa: CASRGPIHQPQHF; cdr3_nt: TGTGCCAGTAGGGGACCAATTCATCAGCCCCAGCATTTT
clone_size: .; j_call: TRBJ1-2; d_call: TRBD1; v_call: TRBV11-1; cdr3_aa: CTSSSWTGRTNYGYTF; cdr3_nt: TGTACCAGCAGCTCGTGGACAGGGAGGACTAACTATGGCTACACCTTC
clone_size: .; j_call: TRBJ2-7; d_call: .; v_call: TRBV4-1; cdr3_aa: CASSQGLRKEQYF; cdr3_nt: TGCGCCAGCAGCCAAGGGTTAAGGAAAGAGCAGTACTTC
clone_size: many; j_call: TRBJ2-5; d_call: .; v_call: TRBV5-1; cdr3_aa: CASSLAPLQETQYF; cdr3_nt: TGCGCCAGCAGCCTCGCCCCTCTACAAGAGACCCAGTACTTC
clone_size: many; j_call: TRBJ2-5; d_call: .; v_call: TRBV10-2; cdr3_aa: CASDATGETQYF; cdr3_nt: TGCGCCAGCGACGCCACGGGGGAGACCCAGTACTTC
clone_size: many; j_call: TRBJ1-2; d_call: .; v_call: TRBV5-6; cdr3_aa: CASSPGPYYGYTF; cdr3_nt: TGTGCCAGCAGCCCGGGACCATACTATGGCTACACCTTC
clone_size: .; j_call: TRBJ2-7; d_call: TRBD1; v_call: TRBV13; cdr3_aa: CASALRGHYEQYF; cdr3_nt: TGTGCCAGCGCCCTCAGGGGGCACTACGAGCAGTACTTC
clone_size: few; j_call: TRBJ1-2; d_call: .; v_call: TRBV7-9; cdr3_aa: CASGLVQADGYTF; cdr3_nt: TGTGCCAGCGGCTTAGTGCAGGCGGATGGCTACACCTTC
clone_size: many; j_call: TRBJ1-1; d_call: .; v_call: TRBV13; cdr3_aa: CASSLRRGEAFF; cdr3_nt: TGTGCCAGCAGCCTAAGGCGGGGGGAAGCTTTCTTT